These T cell receptor beta chains were read from a single sample in a study of PD-L1 blockade in urothelial cancer. This table comes from immunoSEQ multiplex PCR, and its TCRdb copy is limited to in-frame clones, with some not included. The sample records 83,000 or so clones, roughly 83% being singletons. The sample was PBMCs, taken around atezolizumab (anti-PD-L1) treatment. All receptors come from a man between 65 and 79 years old with urothelial cancer. Both conserved end residues are part of each CDR3. The D gene is left open where the match is weak. The size entry is marked missing in some rows and otherwise reads once, few, many or a size class.

NA	TRBV11-2	NA	TRBJ2-3	CASSYNVRDTQYF	TGTGCCAGCAGCTACAACGTCCGAGATACGCAGTATTTT
TRBD1	TRBV9	NA	TRBJ2-2	CASSGTGDVGTGELFF	TGTGCCAGCAGCGGCACAGGGGATGTAGGGACCGGGGAGCTGTTTTTT
NA	TRBV19	NA	TRBJ1-2	CASSPPVGRNYGYTF	TGTGCCAGTAGTCCCCCGGTGGGGAGGAACTATGGCTACACCTTC
NA	TRBV11-2	NA	TRBJ2-3	CASSLSRASTDTQYF	TGTGCCAGCAGCTTATCGCGGGCTAGCACAGATACGCAGTATTTT
NA	TRBV18	NA	TRBJ2-1	CASSPPRARGNEQFF	TGTGCCAGCTCACCACCGCGGGCCCGGGGCAATGAGCAGTTCTTC
NA	TRBV4-1	NA	TRBJ2-7	CASSQDGRDGGYEQYF	TGCGCCAGCAGCCAAGACGGGAGAGACGGAGGCTACGAGCAGTACTTC
NA	TRBV5-1	NA	TRBJ2-1	CASSLRPSESGSEQFF	TGCGCCAGCAGCTTGCGTCCTAGCGAAAGTGGGAGTGAGCAGTTCTTC
NA	TRBV5-1	NA	TRBJ2-2	CASSPDFTGELFF	TGCGCCAGCAGCCCGGACTTCACCGGGGAGCTGTTTTTT
NA	TRBV29-1	few	TRBJ1-1	CSVVKGADTEAFF	TGCAGCGTTGTCAAAGGGGCGGACACTGAAGCTTTCTTT
NA	TRBV11-2	NA	TRBJ2-7	CASSTGTNSYEQYF	TGTGCCAGCAGCACAGGGACAAACTCCTACGAGCAGTACTTC
NA	TRBV11-3	few	TRBJ1-3	CASSPQQGLYGNTIYF	TGTGCCAGCAGCCCACAACAGGGCTTGTATGGAAACACCATATATTTT
TRBD2	TRBV5-4	NA	TRBJ2-1	CASSLGSGRARSEQFF	TGTGCCAGCAGCTTGGGAAGCGGGAGGGCCCGTAGTGAGCAGTTCTTC
TRBD2	TRBV11-3	NA	TRBJ2-2	CASSSGGRRTGELFF	TGTGCCAGCAGCTCGGGCGGGAGGCGGACCGGGGAGCTGTTTTTT
TRBD2	TRBV18	NA	TRBJ2-1	CASSPDGRYYNEQFF	TGTGCCAGCTCACCAGACGGGAGGTACTACAATGAGCAGTTCTTC
NA	TRBV12-5	NA	TRBJ1-1	CASGLVLGLGDTEAFF	TGTGCTAGTGGTTTGGTCCTGGGACTGGGGGACACTGAAGCTTTCTTT
TRBD1	TRBV5-5	NA	TRBJ1-1	CASSLAGQGLNTEAFF	TGTGCCAGCAGCTTGGCCGGACAGGGCCTGAACACTGAAGCTTTCTTT
TRBD1	TRBV18	NA	TRBJ2-3	CASSPVWGQGVADTQYF	TGTGCCAGCTCACCTGTTTGGGGACAGGGAGTCGCAGATACGCAGTATTTT
NA	TRBV11-2	NA	TRBJ2-3	CASSLSRGDTQYF	TGTGCCAGCAGCCTGAGCCGGGGAGATACGCAGTATTTT
NA	TRBV5-6	NA	TRBJ2-7	CASSTLSYEQYF	TGTGCCAGCAGCACTCTCTCCTACGAGCAGTACTTC
NA	TRBV5-1	NA	TRBJ2-5	CASSLEVVQEGETQYF	TGCGCCAGCAGCTTGGAGGTTGTACAGGAGGGGGAGACCCAGTACTTC
NA	TRBV19	NA	TRBJ2-7	CASSEVGGYEQYF	TGTGCCAGTAGTGAGGTGGGTGGCTACGAGCAGTACTTC
NA	TRBV19	NA	TRBJ1-2	CASSITGYGYTF	TGTGCCAGTAGTATTACAGGGTATGGCTACACCTTC
NA	TRBV11-2	few	TRBJ2-7	CASSLELDYSYEQYF	TGTGCCAGCAGCTTGGAGTTGGACTACTCCTACGAGCAGTACTTC
TRBD1	TRBV19	NA	TRBJ2-1	CASSIEGGRHNEQFF	TGTGCCAGTAGTATAGAAGGGGGCAGGCACAATGAGCAGTTCTTC